This is a list of T cell receptor beta chains from one sample in a study of tumor-infiltrating lymphocytes in primary liver carcinoma. TCRdb used MiXCR to reprocess the multiplex PCR reads, holding one entry per CDR3 protein. This table holds 310,000 or so distinct CDR3 sequences, around 60% found once. Material for sequencing was peripheral blood. Receptors were obtained from a man in his forties with primary liver carcinoma and hepatitis B virus infection. Each CDR3 is given with its conserved first and last residue. The D gene is left open where the match is weak. Size is stated for part of the rows, as once, few or many counts, or as a class when the clone is expanded.

J gene: TRBJ2-1
V gene: TRBV29-1
clone size: -
D gene: TRBD1
CDR3 length: 13
CDR3 protein: CSAGTGGYNEQFF
CDR3 DNA: TGCAGCGCTGGGACAGGGGGATACAATGAGCAGTTCTTC

J gene: TRBJ2-3
V gene: TRBV4-3
clone size: -
D gene: TRBD2
CDR3 length: 20
CDR3 protein: CGSSQEISLAGVPRTDTQYF
CDR3 DNA: TGTGGCAGCAGCCAAGAAATTTCGCTAGCGGGAGTCCCGCGCACAGATACGCAGTATTTT

J gene: TRBJ2-4
V gene: TRBV5-6
clone size: once
D gene: TRBD1
CDR3 length: 14
CDR3 protein: CASCSWTGGNIQYF
CDR3 DNA: TGTGCCAGCTGCTCATGGACAGGGGGGAACATTCAGTACTTC

J gene: TRBJ1-2
V gene: TRBV7-9
clone size: -
D gene: -
CDR3 length: 15
CDR3 protein: CARSHQSLLGGGYTF
CDR3 DNA: TGTGCCAGGAGCCACCAGAGTCTACTCGGTGGTGGCTACACCTTC

J gene: TRBJ2-7
V gene: TRBV12-3/TRBV12-4
clone size: many
D gene: -
CDR3 length: 13
CDR3 protein: CASSHPAVREQYF
CDR3 DNA: TGTGCCAGCAGCCACCCGGCCGTGAGGGAGCAGTACTTC

J gene: TRBJ2-3
V gene: TRBV12-3/TRBV12-4
clone size: -
D gene: TRBD1
CDR3 length: 12
CDR3 protein: CASSLGTGGKYF
CDR3 DNA: TGTGCCAGCAGTTTGGGGACAGGGGGCAAGTATTTT

J gene: TRBJ1-2
V gene: TRBV29-1
clone size: once
D gene: TRBD1
CDR3 length: 12
CDR3 protein: CNVEQGAGGYTF
CDR3 DNA: TGCAATGTTGAACAGGGGGCGGGTGGCTACACCTTC

J gene: TRBJ1-1
V gene: TRBV6-1
clone size: -
D gene: -
CDR3 length: 14
CDR3 protein: CATAPGPQSTEVFF
CDR3 DNA: TGTGCCACCGCTCCAGGGCCGCAGAGCACTGAAGTTTTCTTT

J gene: TRBJ1-5
V gene: TRBV7-9
clone size: -
D gene: -
CDR3 length: 15
CDR3 protein: CASSLMGDPNQPQHF
CDR3 DNA: TGTGCCAGCAGCTTAATGGGGGATCCCAATCAGCCCCAGCATTTT

J gene: TRBJ1-3
V gene: TRBV6-6
clone size: few
D gene: TRBD1
CDR3 length: 19
CDR3 protein: CASSYSTPGTGVSGNTIYF
CDR3 DNA: TGTGCCAGCAGTTACTCGACCCCCGGGACAGGGGTGTCCGGAAACACCATATATTTT

J gene: TRBJ2-1
V gene: TRBV5-6
clone size: -
D gene: -
CDR3 length: 18
CDR3 protein: CASTRFSDPCSSYNEQFF
CDR3 DNA: TGTGCCAGCACCCGATTCTCAGACCCCTGCAGCTCCTACAATGAGCAATTCTTC

J gene: TRBJ1-5
V gene: TRBV6-6
clone size: few
D gene: TRBD1
CDR3 length: 15
CDR3 protein: CASTLMDRGNRPQHF
CDR3 DNA: TGTGCCAGCACCCTAATGGACAGGGGCAATCGGCCCCAGCATTTT

J gene: TRBJ1-2
V gene: TRBV29-1
clone size: many
D gene: -
CDR3 length: 12
CDR3 protein: CSVAGVNYGYTF
CDR3 DNA: TGCAGCGTCGCAGGGGTTAACTATGGCTACACCTTC

J gene: TRBJ1-1
V gene: TRBV30
clone size: few
D gene: -
CDR3 length: 11
CDR3 protein: CAWSRNTEAFF
CDR3 DNA: TGTGCCTGGAGTCGGAACACTGAAGCTTTCTTT

J gene: TRBJ2-5
V gene: TRBV5-4
clone size: -
D gene: -
CDR3 length: 13
CDR3 protein: CASSFQNGKTQYF
CDR3 DNA: TGTGCCAGCAGCTTTCAAAATGGAAAGACCCAGTACTTC

J gene: TRBJ2-7
V gene: TRBV6-5
clone size: -
D gene: TRBD1
CDR3 length: 14
CDR3 protein: CASNNRGLSNEQYF
CDR3 DNA: TGTGCCAGCAACAACAGGGGGCTCTCCAACGAGCAGTACTTC

J gene: TRBJ2-3
V gene: TRBV5-5
clone size: few
D gene: -
CDR3 length: 15
CDR3 protein: CAGSTRFGGADTQYF
CDR3 DNA: TGTGCCGGCAGCACCCGATTTGGGGGCGCAGATACGCAGTATTTT

J gene: TRBJ1-1
V gene: TRBV11-2
clone size: -
D gene: -
CDR3 length: 13
CDR3 protein: CVSSLGTNTGAFF
CDR3 DNA: TGTGTCAGCAGCTTAGGTACAAACACTGGAGCTTTCTTT

J gene: TRBJ1-5
V gene: TRBV28
clone size: -
D gene: -
CDR3 length: 14
CDR3 protein: CTSSTGRRNQPQHF
CDR3 DNA: TGTACCAGCAGTACAGGGAGGCGCAATCAGCCCCAGCATTTT

J gene: TRBJ2-1
V gene: TRBV11-1
clone size: medium-sized
D gene: -
CDR3 length: 15
CDR3 protein: CASSLKSGSYNEQFF
CDR3 DNA: TGTGCCAGCAGCTTAAAGTCAGGGTCCTACAATGAGCAGTTCTTC

J gene: TRBJ2-2
V gene: TRBV5-1
clone size: -
D gene: -
CDR3 length: 16
CDR3 protein: CATSPTTGWSTEELFF
CDR3 DNA: TGCGCCACCAGCCCCACCACGGGATGGAGCACCGAGGAGCTGTTTTTT

J gene: TRBJ1-3
V gene: TRBV13
clone size: -
D gene: -
CDR3 length: 14
CDR3 protein: CASSSMALGITIYF
CDR3 DNA: TGTGCCAGCAGCTCAATGGCCCTCGGAATCACCATATATTTT

J gene: TRBJ2-5
V gene: TRBV11-1
clone size: -
D gene: -
CDR3 length: 15
CDR3 protein: CASNFLKGLLETQYF
CDR3 DNA: TGTGCCAGTAACTTTCTAAAGGGACTTTTAGAGACCCAGTACTTC

J gene: TRBJ2-5
V gene: TRBV30
clone size: many
D gene: -
CDR3 length: 12
CDR3 protein: CAWSGHQETQYF
CDR3 DNA: TGTGCCTGGAGTGGACACCAAGAGACCCAGTACTTC

J gene: TRBJ2-1
V gene: TRBV29-1
clone size: -
D gene: -
CDR3 length: 12
CDR3 protein: CSVDLGYNEHFF
CDR3 DNA: TGTAGCGTTGACCTAGGGTACAATGAGCACTTCTTC

J gene: TRBJ1-1
V gene: TRBV20-1
clone size: -
D gene: -
CDR3 length: 11
CDR3 protein: CSARGHTEAFF
CDR3 DNA: TGCAGTGCGCGAGGGCACACTGAAGCTTTCTTT

J gene: TRBJ1-3
V gene: TRBV28
clone size: -
D gene: -
CDR3 length: 12
CDR3 protein: CASRTRGNTIYF
CDR3 DNA: TGTGCCAGCAGGACCCGGGGAAACACCATATATTTT

J gene: TRBJ2-7
V gene: TRBV11-2
clone size: many
D gene: -
CDR3 length: 13
CDR3 protein: CASSLETAYEQYF
CDR3 DNA: TGTGCCAGCAGCTTAGAGACGGCCTACGAGCAGTACTTC

J gene: TRBJ1-5
V gene: TRBV30
clone size: -
D gene: -
CDR3 length: 13
CDR3 protein: CAWSLFSNQPQHF
CDR3 DNA: TGTGCCTGGAGCCTGTTTAGCAATCAGCCCCAGCATTTT

J gene: TRBJ2-7
V gene: TRBV11-2
clone size: -
D gene: TRBD2
CDR3 length: 16
CDR3 protein: CPSTPPGLAVGNEQYF
CDR3 DNA: TGTCCCAGCACCCCACCGGGACTAGCGGTGGGAAACGAGCAGTACTTC

J gene: TRBJ1-1
V gene: TRBV11-2
clone size: -
D gene: TRBD1
CDR3 length: 17
CDR3 protein: CASSIVSLNRGGTEVFF
CDR3 DNA: TGTGCCAGTAGCATAGTCTCCTTAAACAGGGGTGGCACTGAAGTTTTCTTT

J gene: TRBJ2-5
V gene: TRBV5-4
clone size: -
D gene: -
CDR3 length: 15
CDR3 protein: CASSLRLVNQETQYF
CDR3 DNA: TGTGCCAGCAGCTTGCGCCTAGTGAACCAAGAGACCCAGTACTTC

J gene: TRBJ1-2
V gene: TRBV5-4
clone size: -
D gene: -
CDR3 length: 12
CDR3 protein: CAGSLAGDGYTF
CDR3 DNA: TGTGCCGGCAGCTTGGCTGGGGACGGCTACACCTTC

J gene: TRBJ2-5
V gene: TRBV5-6
clone size: many
D gene: -
CDR3 length: 15
CDR3 protein: CASSPPGRVRETQYF
CDR3 DNA: TGTGCCAGCAGCCCCCCGGGCAGGGTTAGAGAGACCCAGTACTTC

J gene: TRBJ2-7
V gene: TRBV6-5
clone size: -
D gene: TRBD2
CDR3 length: 14
CDR3 protein: CASPTSGTACDQHF
CDR3 DNA: TGTGCCAGCCCAACTAGCGGGACGGCCTGCGACCAGCACTTC

J gene: TRBJ2-3
V gene: TRBV29-1
clone size: -
D gene: TRBD1
CDR3 length: 12
CDR3 protein: CSVYHTGDTQYF
CDR3 DNA: TGCAGCGTTTACCACACAGGGGATACACAGTATTTT

J gene: TRBJ2-3
V gene: TRBV29-1
clone size: many
D gene: TRBD2
CDR3 length: 17
CDR3 protein: CSVEDPVGRAGADTQYF
CDR3 DNA: TGCAGCGTTGAAGATCCAGTCGGGAGGGCCGGGGCAGATACGCAGTATTTT

J gene: TRBJ2-5
V gene: TRBV6-2/TRBV6-3
clone size: -
D gene: TRBD2
CDR3 length: 18
CDR3 protein: CASSYDGTSGSGLESQYF
CDR3 DNA: TGTGCCAGCAGTTACGACGGGACTAGCGGGAGTGGCTTAGAGAGCCAGTACTTC

J gene: TRBJ1-6
V gene: TRBV13
clone size: -
D gene: -
CDR3 length: 15
CDR3 protein: CASSLSNGYNSPLHF
CDR3 DNA: TGTGCCAGCAGCTTATCGAACGGTTATAATTCACCCCTCCACTTT

J gene: TRBJ1-1
V gene: TRBV6-4
clone size: few
D gene: -
CDR3 length: 13
CDR3 protein: CASSIGAYTEAFF
CDR3 DNA: TGTGCCAGCAGTATAGGCGCTTACACTGAAGCTTTCTTT

J gene: TRBJ2-3
V gene: TRBV11-2
clone size: -
D gene: -
CDR3 length: 17
CDR3 protein: CASSQVITGTSTDTQYF
CDR3 DNA: TGTGCCAGCAGCCAAGTAATCACCGGGACCAGCACAGATACGCAGTATTTT

J gene: TRBJ2-1
V gene: TRBV11-2
clone size: many
D gene: -
CDR3 length: 15
CDR3 protein: CASRFDSLSYNEQFF
CDR3 DNA: TGTGCCAGCAGATTTGACTCTCTCTCCTACAATGAGCAGTTCTTC

J gene: TRBJ2-3
V gene: TRBV6-5
clone size: -
D gene: -
CDR3 length: 14
CDR3 protein: CASSPNPKADTQYF
CDR3 DNA: TGTGCCAGCAGCCCGAATCCAAAGGCAGATACGCAGTATTTT

J gene: TRBJ1-1
V gene: TRBV12-3/TRBV12-4
clone size: -
D gene: -
CDR3 length: 15
CDR3 protein: CASSLALGGLAEAFF
CDR3 DNA: TGTGCCAGCAGTTTAGCGCTGGGGGGATTAGCCGAAGCTTTCTTT

J gene: TRBJ2-1
V gene: TRBV10-3
clone size: many
D gene: TRBD2
CDR3 length: 15
CDR3 protein: CAISPVAGADNEQFF
CDR3 DNA: TGTGCCATCAGTCCAGTAGCGGGAGCGGACAATGAGCAGTTCTTC

J gene: TRBJ2-7
V gene: TRBV6-5
clone size: few
D gene: -
CDR3 length: 13
CDR3 protein: CASSSHLAYEQYF
CDR3 DNA: TGTGCCAGCAGTTCCCACTTAGCCTACGAGCAGTACTTC

J gene: TRBJ2-7
V gene: TRBV11-1
clone size: -
D gene: -
CDR3 length: 14
CDR3 protein: CASSPERGWYERYF
CDR3 DNA: TGTGCCAGTAGCCCCGAAAGGGGCTGGTACGAGCGGTACTTC

J gene: TRBJ2-7
V gene: TRBV11-2
clone size: -
D gene: TRBD2
CDR3 length: 14
CDR3 protein: CVSSSGGSGYEQYF
CDR3 DNA: TGTGTCAGCAGCTCTGGCGGGAGTGGATACGAGCAATACTTC

J gene: TRBJ2-2
V gene: TRBV11-2
clone size: many
D gene: TRBD2
CDR3 length: 14
CDR3 protein: CASSLGRTSGELFF
CDR3 DNA: TGTGCCAGCAGCTTAGGTCGGACTAGCGGGGAGCTGTTTTTT

J gene: TRBJ1-5
V gene: TRBV6-2/TRBV6-3
clone size: -
D gene: -
CDR3 length: 17
CDR3 protein: CPSSFTLQGRSNQPQHF
CDR3 DNA: TGTCCCAGCAGTTTCACCTTACAGGGTAGGAGCAATCAGCCCCAGCATTTT

J gene: TRBJ2-7
V gene: TRBV28
clone size: once
D gene: -
CDR3 length: 15
CDR3 protein: CAGSSYSVHNYEQYF
CDR3 DNA: TGTGCCGGCAGTTCATACAGCGTACACAACTACGAGCAGTACTTC